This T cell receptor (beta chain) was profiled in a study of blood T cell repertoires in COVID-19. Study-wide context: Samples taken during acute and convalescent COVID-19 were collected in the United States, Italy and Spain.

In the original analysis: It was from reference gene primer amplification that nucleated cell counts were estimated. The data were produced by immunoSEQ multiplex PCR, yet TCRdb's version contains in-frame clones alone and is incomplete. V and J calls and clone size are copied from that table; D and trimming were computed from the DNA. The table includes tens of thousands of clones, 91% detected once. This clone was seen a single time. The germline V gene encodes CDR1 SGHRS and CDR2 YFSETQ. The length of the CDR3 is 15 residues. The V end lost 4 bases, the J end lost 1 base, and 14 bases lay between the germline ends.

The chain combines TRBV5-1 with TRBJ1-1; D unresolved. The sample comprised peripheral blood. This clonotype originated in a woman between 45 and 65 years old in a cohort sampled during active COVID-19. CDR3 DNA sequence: TGCGCCAGCAGCACCCACAGCTTGCCGAACACTGAAGCTTTCTTT. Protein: CASSTHSLPNTEAFF.